Following are 31 T cell receptor beta chains from one sample sequenced in a study of blood T cell repertoires in COVID-19. Using immunoSEQ multiplex PCR, the repertoire was profiled, and TCRdb retains in-frame clones only, with some absent. The sample has roughly 170,000 clones; approximately 77% are singletons. The sequencing sample was made of PBMCs or T cells enriched from blood (not recorded which). All receptors come from a man between 60 and 75 years old who had recovered from COVID-19.

The gene calls are TRBV29-1 and TRBJ1-3; weak D call: TRBD1 (6 bases). Per the germline V gene, CDR1 is SQVTM and CDR2 is ANQGSEA. The CDR3 is made up of 15 amino acids. The germline V and J ends were trimmed by 5 bases and 0 bases, with 14 bases remaining between them. The DNA of the CDR3 is TGCAGCGTTCGAGACAGGCCGAGCTCTGGAAACACCATATATTTT. Translation: CSVRDRPSSGNTIYF.

The V and J genes are TRBV28 and TRBJ2-7; weak D call: TRBD1 (6 bases). The V gene lost 3 bases and the J gene lost 3 bases, with 15 bases spanning the gap. Per germline, CDR1 MDHEN and CDR2 SYDVKM. This CDR3 contains 15 residues. CDR3 region: CASSFTLIGGYEQYF. CDR3 in DNA: TGTGCCAGCAGTTTTACATTGATAGGGGGCTACGAGCAGTACTTC.

The chain couples TRBV6-5 to TRBJ1-5, with D unresolved. This CDR3 has 14 residues. Germline lookup yields CDR1 MNHEY and CDR2 SVGAGI. The ends were cut back, 8 bases at V and 3 bases at J, with 14 bases in the middle. The CDR3 spells CASEEGRLNQPQHF. The CDR3 coding sequence is TGTGCCAGCGAGGAAGGGAGACTCAATCAGCCCCAGCATTTT.

J is TRBJ1-2 and V is TRBV5-6, with 7 positions matching TRBD1. The CDR3 contains 13 residues. The V gene's germline CDR1 is SGHDT and CDR2 YYEEEE. Trimming at V came to 4 bases and at J to 2 bases, leaving 2 bases not matched to a gene. The CDR3 region has the DNA TGTGCCAGCAGCCAGACAGGGAACTATGGCTACACCTTC. Translating gives CASSQTGNYGYTF.

The genes are TRBV11-3 and TRBJ2-1; 16 positions match TRBD2. The germline V gene has CDR1 SGHNT and CDR2 YENEEA. V shed 0 bases, J shed 2 bases, and the junction held 1 base outside the gene matches. The length of the CDR3 is 18 residues. CDR3 nucleotide sequence: TGTGCCAGCAGCTTAGAGGGACTAGCGGGAGGGGCCTACAATGAGCAGTTCTTC. This codes for CASSLEGLAGGAYNEQFF.

The rearrangement joins TRBV5-4 to TRBJ2-3; D unclear. Germline values: CDR1 SGHNT, CDR2 YYREEE (reference sequence). V was clipped by 4 bases and J by 0 bases, with 12 bases between them. This CDR3 contains 15 residues. In DNA form, the CDR3 reads TGTGCCAGCAGCCGCGGTCAAACTAGCACAGATACGCAGTATTTT. Translated, it gives CASSRGQTSTDTQYF.

V usage is TRBV24-1 and J usage is TRBJ2-1, with TRBD2 matching over 7 bases. The CDR3 extends over 16 amino acids. V shed 0 bases, J shed 0 bases, and the junction held 1 base outside the gene matches. In germline, CDR1 is KGHDR, CDR2 SFDVKD. The CDR3 loop reads CATSDLAGVSYNEQFF. The CDR3 coding sequence is TGTGCCACCAGTGATTTGGCGGGAGTCTCCTACAATGAGCAGTTCTTC.

This clone was recorded only once. The genes are TRBV3-1 (or the pseudogene TRBV3-2) and TRBJ1-6, with D uncertain. CDR1 and CDR2 from the germline V gene are LGHDT and YNNKEL (reference sequence). Trimming pared 4 bases from V and 6 bases from J, leaving 16 bases between. CDR3 size: 16 residues. CDR3 protein: CASSLATTSANSPLHF. The CDR3 DNA sequence: TGTGCCAGCAGCCTCGCCACTACATCGGCTAATTCACCCCTCCACTTT.

The CDR3 loop is CASSQMTGNTEAFF. CDR3 nucleotides: TGTGCCAGCAGCCAGATGACAGGAAACACTGAAGCTTTCTTT. The rearrangement links TRBV3-1 (or the pseudogene TRBV3-2) to TRBJ1-1; D is possibly TRBD1 (6 bases). CDR1 is LGHDT and CDR2 is YNNKEL in the germline V gene (reference sequence). The CDR3 is made up of 14 amino acids. Trimming removed 3 bases at V and 2 bases at J, with 10 bases between.

The V and J genes are TRBV19 and TRBJ2-1; 9 bases fit TRBD1. Trimming at V came to 6 bases and at J to 2 bases, leaving 2 bases not matched to a gene. Germline V lookup: CDR1 LNHDA, CDR2 SQIVND (reference sequence). This CDR3 is built from 14 residues. The CDR3 loop reads CASSRQGAYNEQFF. For the CDR3, the DNA is TGTGCCAGTAGCCGACAGGGGGCCTACAATGAGCAGTTCTTC.

This chain joins TRBV28 and TRBJ1-1; a weak D match, TRBD1 (6 bases). This CDR3 comprises 13 residues. Deletions cut 6 bases from V and 5 bases from J, with 13 bases between. Germline V lookup: CDR1 MDHEN, CDR2 SYDVKM. The CDR3 coding sequence is TGTGCCAGCAGACTCATAGGGGGAACTGAAGCTTTCTTT. Translated: CASRLIGGTEAFF.

This chain uses TRBV4-2 with TRBJ1-4, with 12 bases that match TRBD1. The CDR3 is 17 amino acids. CDR1 LGHNA and CDR2 YNFKEQ come from the germline V gene. The J segment lost 4 bases and the V segment lost 0 bases, leaving 3 bases of the junction unmatched. CDR3 bases: TGTGCCAGCAGCCAAGAGGGACAGGGGGCCGATAATGAAAAACTGTTTTTT. It translates to CASSQEGQGADNEKLFF.

The chain joins TRBV28 to TRBJ1-3; TRBD1 is a possible D gene (5 bases). Germline V lookup: CDR1 MDHEN, CDR2 SYDVKM. V was pared by 3 bases and J by 0 bases, with 12 bases between. This CDR3 is built from 16 residues. The CDR3 DNA reads as TGTGCCAGCAGTTTTTCGGGGGGGATCTCTGGAAACACCATATATTTT. Encoded protein: CASSFSGGISGNTIYF.

The chain joins TRBV18 to TRBJ2-7; 13 bases line up with TRBD2. This CDR3 is 14 amino acids long. Germline CDR1 reads KGHSH; CDR2 reads LQKENI. Germline trimming cut 5 bases from V and 7 bases from J; bases unmatched to any gene: 5. CDR3 loop: CASSGLAGVGEQYF. CDR3 nucleotide sequence: TGTGCCAGCTCAGGACTAGCGGGAGTCGGGGAGCAGTACTTC. The full variable domain, with the rest looked up from reference TRBV18 and TRBJ2-7, is NAGVMQNPRHLVRRRGQEARLRCSPMKGHSHVYWYRQLPEEGLKFMVYLQKENIIDESGMPKERFSAEFPKEGPSILRIQQVVRGDSAAYFCASSGLAGVGEQYFGPGTRLTVT.

Notes on this clone: Its ends do not fully match the called genes, so a read error is possible. This rearrangement joins TRBV28 to TRBJ1-5; D gene ambiguous. Germline CDR1 reads MDHEN; CDR2 reads SYDVKM. The CDR3 totals 13 residues. The CDR3 protein is CASTQSLNHPQHF. Written as DNA, the CDR3 is TGTGCCAGCACTCAGTCCTTAAATCATCCCCAGCATTTT. The full variable domain, with the rest looked up from reference TRBV28 and TRBJ1-5, is DVKVTQSSRYLVKRTGEKVFLECVQDMDHENMFWYRQDPGLGLRLIYFSYDVKMKEKGDIPEGYSVSREKKERFSLILESASTNQTSMYLCASTQSLNHPQHFGDGTRLSIL.

The J gene is TRBJ1-5, the V gene TRBV28; possible D gene TRBD1, 5 bases. This CDR3 is built from 15 residues. Germline CDR1 and CDR2: MDHEN and SYDVKM. Trimming shortened V by 7 bases and J by 2 bases, and 15 bases separated the two germline ends. The CDR3 region has the DNA TGTGCCAGCACCTCGGGGGGGGATGGCAATCAGCCCCAGCATTTT. It translates to CASTSGGDGNQPQHF.

A single count supports this clone. J is TRBJ1-1 and V is TRBV19, with D perhaps matching TRBD1 (5 bases). CDR3 length: 13 amino acids. Looked up from germline, CDR1 is LNHDA and CDR2 is SQIVND (reference sequence). Trimming pared 5 bases from V and 3 bases from J, leaving 10 bases between. As DNA, the CDR3 is TGTGCCAGTAGTTCCCCAGGGTACACTGAAGCTTTCTTT. Its translation: CASSSPGYTEAFF.

This clone was counted a single time. The genes are TRBV6-5 and TRBJ2-2; 8 bases match TRBD1. This CDR3 is 15 amino acids long. J gave up 1 base and V 6 bases, and 4 bases lay outside the gene matches. Germline CDR1 and CDR2: MNHEY and SVGAGI. The CDR3 sequence is CASSRGTGNTGELFF. The CDR3, as DNA: TGTGCCAGCAGCCGAGGGACAGGGAACACCGGGGAGCTGTTTTTT.

V is TRBV7-8 and J is TRBJ2-3; TRBD2 matches at 8 bases. J was trimmed by 7 bases and V by 3 bases; bases with no gene match: 12. The CDR3 extends over 16 amino acids. CDR1 and CDR2 (germline): SGHVS, FQNEAQ. CDR3 nucleotides: TGTGCCAGCAGCTTCCCGGGGGGGAGGGCCGAAAATACGCAGTATTTT. Protein product: CASSFPGGRAENTQYF.

The chain combines TRBV28 with TRBJ1-2; 8 bases are a match to TRBD1. Germline CDR1 MDHEN, CDR2 SYDVKM. The J segment lost 7 bases and the V segment lost 2 bases, leaving 3 bases of the junction unmatched. This CDR3 has 13 amino acids. The CDR3 reads CASSLGTGSGYTF. The CDR3 nucleotides are TGTGCCAGCAGTTTAGGGACAGGCAGTGGCTACACCTTC.

The V gene is TRBV27, the J gene TRBJ1-5, with no clear D. The CDR3 loop spans 14 amino acids. The germline gives CDR1 MNHEY, CDR2 SMNVEV (reference sequence). Trimming left V 0 bases short and J 6 bases short, with 9 bases between. The CDR3 here is CASSLSRAGQPQHF. The DNA for the CDR3 is TGTGCCAGCAGTTTATCGAGGGCCGGTCAGCCCCAGCATTTT.

The chain joins TRBV5-1 to TRBJ1-1, with a weak D call TRBD1 (6 bases). V gave up 5 bases and J gave up 4 bases, with 12 bases separating them. Germline assignment: CDR1 SGHRS and CDR2 YFSETQ. The CDR3 consists of 13 residues. CDR3 protein: CASRPQGSTEAFF. CDR3 coding DNA: TGCGCCAGCAGACCACAGGGAAGCACTGAAGCTTTCTTT.

The chain recombines TRBV6-1 with TRBJ2-7; tentatively, D is TRBD2 (7 bases). Trimming pared 3 bases from V and 0 bases from J, leaving 24 bases between. Looked up from germline, CDR1 is MNHNS and CDR2 is SASEGT. The length of the CDR3 is 19 residues. The DNA for the CDR3 is TGTGCCAGCAGTGAGGCCGAATCGGGCTGGAGGGGGGGCTCCTACGAGCAGTACTTC. Amino acid sequence: CASSEAESGWRGGSYEQYF.

This chain uses TRBV7-6 with TRBJ1-2; D possibly corresponds to TRBD1 (6 bases). The CDR3 is made up of 15 amino acids. V was clipped by 0 bases and J by 6 bases, with 14 bases between them. The germline gives CDR1 SGHVS, CDR2 FNYEAQ. CDR3 bases: TGTGCCAGCAGCTTAGCCCCGGGGAGGGGGGATGGCTACACCTTC. This gives the protein CASSLAPGRGDGYTF.

The rearrangement uses TRBV7-2 and TRBJ1-3; the D is unclear. CDR3 length: 13 amino acids. CDR1 and CDR2 from the germline V gene are SGHTA and FQGNSA. Trimming pared 5 bases from V and 4 bases from J, leaving 9 bases between. CDR3 in DNA: TGTGCCAGCAGCATACAACAGGGAAACACCATATATTTT. Protein: CASSIQQGNTIYF.

The rearrangement uses TRBV9 and TRBJ1-2; D unclear. The germline CDR1 and CDR2 sequences are SGDLS and YYNGEE. The CDR3 sequence is 15 residues long. The ends were cut back, 0 bases at V and 9 bases at J, with 18 bases in the middle. The DNA for the CDR3 is TGTGCCAGCAGCGTAGAAGGGAGAGGTGACCTTAGCTACACCTTC. Its protein is CASSVEGRGDLSYTF.

The rearrangement joins TRBV19 to TRBJ2-5, with 15 bases identical to TRBD2. The ends lost 4 bases at V and 2 bases at J; junction bases unmatched: 14. CDR3 size: 20 residues. CDR1 and CDR2 from the germline V gene are LNHDA and SQIVND (reference sequence). The CDR3 bases are TGTGCCAGTAGTAAACGGACTAGCGGGGGGGCGTGGGACCCTCAAGAGACCCAGTACTTC. Translating gives CASSKRTSGGAWDPQETQYF. The full variable domain, rest sourced from reference TRBV19 and TRBJ2-5, is DGGITQSPKYLFRKEGQNVTLSCEQNLNHDAMYWYRQDPGQGLRLIYYSQIVNDFQKGDIAEGYSVSREKKESFPLTVTSAQKNPTAFYLCASSKRTSGGAWDPQETQYFGPGTRLLVL.

The chain joins TRBV2 to TRBJ2-5; D ambiguous. Germline V lookup: CDR1 SNHLY, CDR2 FYNNEI. The germline V and J ends were trimmed by 3 bases and 4 bases, with 15 bases remaining between them. The length of the CDR3 is 15 residues. The CDR3 DNA reads TGTGCCAGCAGTGACCCTAGACGGTCGGGAGAGACCCAGTACTTC. This translates into CASSDPRRSGETQYF.

The chain links TRBV7-8 to TRBJ2-5; D call uncertain. Germline-derived CDR1 and CDR2 are SGHVS and FQNEAQ. This CDR3 contains 12 residues. V was pared by 0 bases and J by 10 bases, with 9 bases between. CDR3 region: CASSLARNVQYF. Here the CDR3 DNA reads TGTGCCAGCAGCTTAGCGAGAAATGTCCAGTACTTC.

V is TRBV5-1 and J is TRBJ1-2; D is unclear. The V end was cut by 4 bases, the J end by 4 bases, with 11 bases between. Germline V gives CDR1 SGHRS, CDR2 YFSETQ. The CDR3 runs to 13 residues. This CDR3 reads CASSHDSIYGYTF. CDR3 sequence (DNA): TGCGCCAGCAGCCACGACTCCATCTATGGCTACACCTTC.

Remarks on this clone: Other DNA sequences of this sample code for an identical CDR3. Written as DNA, the CDR3 is TGCGCCAGCAGCCAACAGGGGGCAGGGAACACTGAAGCTTTCTTT. Translating it yields CASSQQGAGNTEAFF. The V gene is TRBV4-1, the J gene TRBJ1-1; 8 nucleotides agree with TRBD1. Germline V lookup: CDR1 MGHRA, CDR2 YSYEKL. The ends lost 2 bases at V and 1 base at J; junction bases unmatched: 3. The CDR3 sequence is 15 residues long.